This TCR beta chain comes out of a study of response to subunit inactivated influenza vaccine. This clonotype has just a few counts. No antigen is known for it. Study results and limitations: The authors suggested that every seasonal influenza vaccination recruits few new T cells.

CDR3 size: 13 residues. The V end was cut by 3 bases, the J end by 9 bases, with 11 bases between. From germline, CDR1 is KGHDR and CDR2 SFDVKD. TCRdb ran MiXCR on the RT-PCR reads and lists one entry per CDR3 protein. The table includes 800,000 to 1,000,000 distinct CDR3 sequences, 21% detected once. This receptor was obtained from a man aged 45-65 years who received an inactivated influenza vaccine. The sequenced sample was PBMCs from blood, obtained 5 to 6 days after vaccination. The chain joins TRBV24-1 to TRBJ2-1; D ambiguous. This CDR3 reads CATSDANSGEQFF. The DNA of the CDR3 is TGTGCCACCAGTGATGCGAATTCGGGTGAGCAGTTCTTC.